One T cell receptor beta chain is described in this entry. What it recognizes is unknown. This sample is part of a study of cytomegalovirus exposure and HLA in healthy donors. Findings and caveats of the study: Later work showed greater clonal expansion in HLA-associated TCR beta chains than in equally common others. Donors were assumed by presence/absence analyses to have roughly uniform sequencing depth. When analyzed later, a missense DCLRE1C variant was found to be linked to TCR beta V- and J-gene trimming.

V lost 0 bases, J lost 7 bases, and 9 bases stayed unmatched. The CDR3 extends over 16 amino acids. The germline CDR1 and CDR2 sequences are SGHVS and FQNEAQ. PCR amplification relied on 60 Vbeta primers (plus 13 Jbeta primers). Profiled with immunoSEQ multiplex PCR; TCRdb holds only in-frame clones, not every one. The table has approximately 160,000 clones, 60% to 85% seen once. Healthy individuals who donated bone marrow served as the donors. This chain uses TRBV7-8 with TRBJ2-5, with 9 bases identical to TRBD2. This receptor was obtained from a woman in her 50s in good health and CMV-seropositive. Input material: PBMCs. The CDR3 protein is CASSLALGLAFGTQYF. The CDR3 DNA reads TGTGCCAGCAGCTTAGCGCTGGGACTAGCTTTCGGGACCCAGTACTTC.